Listed below are T cell receptor beta chains from one sample, sequenced in a study of glioma-infiltrating T cells after dendritic cell vaccination. The table came from immunoSEQ multiplex PCR; TCRdb's copy has only in-frame clones and leaves some out. The sample carries tens of thousands of clones, about 84% recorded once. Material: blood, obtained before dendritic cell vaccination. These receptors were taken from a human donor with glioblastoma. The CDR3 runs from the conserved cysteine through the conserved F or W. The D gene is left open where the match is weak. The listing skips clone size in some rows; elsewhere it reads once, few, many or a size class.

NA	TRBD1	TRBV5-1	TRBJ2-3	TGCGCCAGCAGCTTCGGACAGGGGAGGGATACGCAGTATTTT	CASSFGQGRDTQYF
NA	NA	TRBV28	TRBJ1-2	TGTGCCAGCAGTCTGGGCCAGGGAGGCTACACCTTC	CASSLGQGGYTF
NA	NA	TRBV7-6	TRBJ2-7	TGTGCCAGCAGCTTAGGCTTTAGGGAGACAAGCTCCTACGAGCAGTACTTC	CASSLGFRETSSYEQYF
NA	NA	TRBV9	TRBJ2-1	TGTGCCAGCAGCGTAGTTGGCGGGGTTGAGCAGTTCTTC	CASSVVGGVEQFF
NA	TRBD1	TRBV7-9	TRBJ2-3	TGTGCCAGCAGCTACCCCACAGGGGATTTGGCAGATACGCAGTATTTT	CASSYPTGDLADTQYF
NA	TRBD1	TRBV19	TRBJ1-1	TGTGCCAGCAAGGACAGGGATAACACTGAAGCTTTCTTT	CASKDRDNTEAFF
NA	NA	TRBV2	TRBJ1-1	TGTGCCAGCAGTGAAGTAACAGGGAGCACTGAAGCTTTCTTT	CASSEVTGSTEAFF
NA	NA	TRBV6-5	TRBJ2-7	TGTGCCAGCAGTTACCTTTCTAGTCGTACCTACGAGCAGTACTTC	CASSYLSSRTYEQYF
NA	NA	TRBV4-2	TRBJ1-2	TGTGCCAGCCGCGATAGGGGGGGATCCGACTATGGCTACACCTTC	CASRDRGGSDYGYTF
NA	NA	TRBV10-2	TRBJ1-1	TGCGCCAGCAGTGAGTCGGGGGGGGTACCCTTTCTGGCTGAAGCTTTCTTT	CASSESGGVPFLAEAFF
few	NA	TRBV29-1	TRBJ1-1	TGCAGCGTTGGTGGGTCCGCGGGAGCTTTCTTT	CSVGGSAGAFF
NA	TRBD1	TRBV7-7	TRBJ1-3	TGTGCTAGCAGTTCTGCCGACAGGGGCACTAGGGTAGCTCCGACCTCTGGAAACACCATGTATTTT	CASSSADRGTRVAPTSGNTMYF
NA	TRBD1	TRBV7-9	TRBJ2-7	TGTGCCAGCAGCTCAGACCGGACAGGGGACCCCTACGAGCAGTACTTC	CASSSDRTGDPYEQYF
NA	TRBD2	TRBV7-3	TRBJ2-2	TGTGCCAGCAGCTCGATACTAGCGAAGAACACCGGGGAGCTGTTTTTT	CASSSILAKNTGELFF
NA	NA	TRBV9	TRBJ2-4	TGTGCCAGCAGCGTGATAGCGGTATCTAACATTCAGTACTTC	CASSVIAVSNIQYF
NA	NA	TRBV19	TRBJ1-3	TGTGCCAGTAGTGCCGACTCGAGCTCTGGAAACACCATATATTTT	CASSADSSSGNTIYF
NA	NA	TRBV9	TRBJ1-5	TGTGCCAGCAGCGTAGGCCCGAGGGTAGGCAATCAGCCCCAGCATTTT	CASSVGPRVGNQPQHF
NA	TRBD1	TRBV5-1	TRBJ2-7	TGCGCCAGCAGCTTGGCCGGGACAGGGAGGGACGAGCAGTACTTC	CASSLAGTGRDEQYF
NA	TRBD2	TRBV7-2	TRBJ2-5	TGTGCCAGCAGCTTAGACACTAGCGGGGGGATGTGGGAGACCCAGTACTTC	CASSLDTSGGMWETQYF
NA	TRBD2	TRBV7-9	TRBJ2-4	TGTGCCAGCAGCACAAGCGGGGGTTTAGCCAAAAACATTCAGTACTTC	CASSTSGGLAKNIQYF
NA	NA	TRBV5-1	TRBJ2-3	TGCGCCAGCACCGGAGACAGTAACACAGATACGCAGTATTTT	CASTGDSNTDTQYF
NA	NA	TRBV4-1	TRBJ2-7	TGCGCCAGCAGCCCTGCGGCACACGAGCAGTACTTC	CASSPAAHEQYF
NA	NA	TRBV19	TRBJ1-2	TGTGCCAGTAGTATTTTAACGGGGCAGGGGCCAAGGGGCTACACCTTC	CASSILTGQGPRGYTF
NA	NA	TRBV21-1	TRBJ1-1	TGTGCCAGCAGGAAGACAGGGATGGAGAACACTGAAGCTTTCTTT	CASRKTGMENTEAFF
NA	NA	TRBV4-1	TRBJ2-2	TGCGCCAGCAGCCAAGATGGGCAGGGCAGGACCGGGGAGCTGTTTTTT	CASSQDGQGRTGELFF
NA	TRBD2	TRBV5-1	TRBJ2-3	TGCGCCAGCAGTCCTGGGAGCGGGGGCCGCACAGATACGCAGTATTTT	CASSPGSGGRTDTQYF
NA	NA	TRBV7-2	TRBJ2-7	TGTGCCAGCAGCTTAGTGAGGTCAGTTGGCTACGAGCAGTACTTC	CASSLVRSVGYEQYF
NA	TRBD1	TRBV4-1	TRBJ1-5	TGCGCCAGCAGCCAAAGGCAGGGGGAACAGCCCCAGCATTTT	CASSQRQGEQPQHF
once	TRBD1	TRBV7-6	TRBJ2-7	TGTGCCAGCAGCTCCCAAGGAGGACAGGCGTCTGAGCAGTACTTC	CASSSQGGQASEQYF
NA	NA	TRBV13	TRBJ2-2	TGTGCCAGCAGCTCCGGACTCTTCGGGGAGCTGTTTTTT	CASSSGLFGELFF
once	NA	TRBV10-2	TRBJ2-2	TGCGCCAGCAGAGAGGACAGTTACACCGGGGAGCTGTTTTTT	CASREDSYTGELFF
few	NA	TRBV19	TRBJ2-3	TGTGCCAGTAGTATAGGGCTTCCCCCAAAGTATTTT	CASSIGLPPKYF
NA	NA	TRBV7-2	TRBJ1-2	TGTGCCAGCAGCTTAGGTCAGGGCCTCTATGGCTACACCTTC	CASSLGQGLYGYTF
NA	NA	TRBV30	TRBJ1-5	TGTGCCTGGAGTGTACAGGATTATCAGCCCCAGCATTTT	CAWSVQDYQPQHF
once	NA	TRBV10-3	TRBJ1-2	TGTGCCATCAGAAACATCGAAATTGTATCTGGCTACACCTTC	CAIRNIEIVSGYTF
NA	NA	TRBV6-5	TRBJ1-6	TGTGCCAGCAGTTACTCGGGCGGGATGGGTTTAACCCTCCACTTT	CASSYSGGMGLTLHF
few	NA	TRBV2	TRBJ1-5	TGTGCCAGCAGTGTTTTGCAGGTGAATCAGCCCCAGCATTTT	CASSVLQVNQPQHF
NA	TRBD1	TRBV5-6	TRBJ1-5	TGTGCCAGCAGCCAGGGACAGGGATTAAATCAGCCCCAGCATTTT	CASSQGQGLNQPQHF
NA	TRBD1	TRBV6-5	TRBJ1-2	TGTGCCAGCAGTTACTTGGACAGGGCTGGCTACACCTTC	CASSYLDRAGYTF
NA	NA	TRBV9	TRBJ1-1	TGTGCCAGCAGCTCGACACTGAACACTGAAGCTTTCTTT	CASSSTLNTEAFF
NA	TRBD1	TRBV11-2	TRBJ2-5	TGTGCCAGCAGCAGGGGACAGGGTCGGTCTGGATCGGAGACCCAGTACTTC	CASSRGQGRSGSETQYF
NA	TRBD2	TRBV4-1	TRBJ2-7	TGCGCCAGCAGCCAGACGAGCGGGAGCTCCTACGAGCAGTACTTC	CASSQTSGSSYEQYF
NA	NA	TRBV2	TRBJ1-3	TGTGCCAGCACTCGGGGTAGGGGGAACACCATATATTTT	CASTRGRGNTIYF
NA	TRBD1	TRBV5-1	TRBJ1-4	TGCGCCAGCAGGTGGACCGGGACAGGGCATGAAAAACTGTTTTTT	CASRWTGTGHEKLFF
NA	TRBD2	TRBV14	TRBJ2-1	TGTGCCAGCAGCCAAGGGTTATGGTGGGGACTAGCGGGGGGGAGCTCCTACAATGAGCAGTTCTTC	CASSQGLWWGLAGGSSYNEQFF
NA	TRBD1	TRBV5-1	TRBJ2-2	TGCGCCAGCAGCTTGGGTGACAGGGGAATAAGCGGGGAGCTGTTTTTT	CASSLGDRGISGELFF
NA	NA	TRBV2	TRBJ2-2	TGTGCCAGCTACCCGGGGGACTTCACCGGGGAGCTGTTTTTT	CASYPGDFTGELFF
NA	NA	TRBV5-1	TRBJ1-2	TGCGCCAGCAGCCCATCCGTACACCGAAACTATGGCTACACCTTC	CASSPSVHRNYGYTF
NA	NA	TRBV5-1	TRBJ1-4	TGCGCCAGCAGCTTGGGCCCGACAGAGACCGAAAAACTGTTTTTT	CASSLGPTETEKLFF
NA	NA	TRBV10-3	TRBJ1-4	TGTGCCATCCACAGGGTGGTGGAAAAACTGTTTTTT	CAIHRVVEKLFF
NA	TRBD1	TRBV29-1	TRBJ1-1	TGCAGCGCTGACAGGGCCACTGAAGCTTTCTTT	CSADRATEAFF
once	TRBD1	TRBV29-1	TRBJ1-2	TGCAGCGGTGGACAGGGAGGTGGCTACACCTTC	CSGGQGGGYTF
NA	NA	TRBV30	TRBJ1-5	TGTGCCTCTAGCGGCGGGTATAGCAATCAGCCCCAGCATTTT	CASSGGYSNQPQHF
NA	TRBD1	TRBV5-5	TRBJ1-2	TGTGCCAGCAGCCTAACCCGGGACAGGGGGCTGCTCTATGGCTACACCTTC	CASSLTRDRGLLYGYTF
NA	NA	TRBV6-6	TRBJ2-5	TGTGCCAGCAGTGCGGGACAGCAAGAGACCCAGTACTTC	CASSAGQQETQYF
once	TRBD2	TRBV6-6	TRBJ2-3	TGTGCCAGCAGTCCTTTAGCGGGAGATACGCAGTATTTT	CASSPLAGDTQYF
NA	NA	TRBV19	TRBJ2-4	TGTGCCAGTAGTATCGGTCAGGGCGAGGCCAAAAACATTCAGTACTTC	CASSIGQGEAKNIQYF
NA	NA	TRBV15	TRBJ1-1	TGTGCCACCAGCAGAGATCTACAGGGCCTTGAAGCTTTCTTT	CATSRDLQGLEAFF
NA	NA	TRBV2	TRBJ2-6	TGTGCCGGAGCAATCTCTGGGGCCAACGTCCTGACTTTC	CAGAISGANVLTF